This TCR beta chain was retrieved from a study of STAT5B mutations in CD4+ large granular lymphocyte leukemia (dated by TCRdb to between 2021 and 2024). For the wider study: Among healthy controls, the CDR3 'QG' motif was associated with a particular HLA allele. Flow cytometry on FACSCanto II or FACSVerse confirmed that purified fractions exceeded 95% purity among lymphocytes. The study compared the TCRbeta repertoires of patients with CD4+ T-cell large granular lymphocyte leukemia against those of healthy blood donors.

Healthy controls were some 34 blood donors whose buffy coats came from the Finnish Red Cross blood service. All TCR-sequenced material derived from peripheral blood: patient blood samples and healthy donor buffy coats. Peripheral blood mononuclear cells were isolated by Ficoll-Hypaque gradient centrifugation. CD4+ cells were purified magnetically from the buffy coats of healthy controls. The Gentra Puregene Cell and Tissue kit was used for genomic DNA extraction, and quantification was performed on a Qubit 2.0 fluorometer. Paper-wide results and their limitations: CD4-sorted patient repertoires appeared more clonal than healthy CD4+ repertoires, and this difference persisted after removing the putative leukemic clones. Each patient's main leukemic clonotypes were private, but approximately 23% of these clonotypes showed up at low frequency in the non-leukemic repertoires of other patients. The data were not HLA-matched, and the higher clonality in CD4+ T-LGLL than in CD8+ T-LGLL could be due to the relatively small sample size.

The immunoSEQ assay at survey resolution was used to sequence TCRbeta rearrangements from genomic DNA. The original methods were these. In the TCR sequencing data, the smallest productive clonotype frequency that could be detected was 2.59 x 10-5. Only productive TCRbeta rearrangements, defined as complete and in-frame sequences, were included in the analyses. Clonality for each sample was calculated as Simpson clonality in the immunoSEQ Analyzer version 3.0. Clones were binned by frequency as very rare, small, medium, large (1-20%) or hyperexpanded (>20%). Generation probabilities were estimated with OLGA 1.2.3, V-gene circos plots were generated with VDJtools, specificities were searched for in VDJdb, and CDR3 motifs were identified with GLIPH. TCRdb stores this immuneACCESS table with in-frame sequences only. Part of the clones is absent; in the studies checked, under half of the shortfall reflects unresolved V genes, and no reason is known for the rest. V and J calls and clone size are copied from that table; D and trimming were computed from the DNA. The sample table holds approximately 31,000 clones, of which less than 80% were seen once. The ten largest account for approximately 1% of the sample.

About this clone itself: It has no known antigen specificity. It has no much larger one-base neighbor in the sample; base qualities were not kept.

This receptor was taken from a human donor in good health. The sequencing sample was made of CD4+ T cells from blood buffy coats.

The CDR3 sequence is CASKDEGGSSYNEQFF. The nucleotides are TGTGCCAGTAAGGATGAGGGAGGGAGCTCCTACAATGAGCAGTTCTTC. The chain couples TRBV19 to TRBJ2-1; 7 central nucleotides agree with TRBD2. Based on the germline V gene (reference sequence), the CDR1 and CDR2 sequences are LNHDA and SQIVND. The CDR3 numbers 16 residues from cysteine through phenylalanine. Here the CDR3 DNA is all that survives: 48 bases in frame from base 1. Trimming accounts for 7 bases at V and 0 bases at J, while the number of junction bases matched to no gene is 9.